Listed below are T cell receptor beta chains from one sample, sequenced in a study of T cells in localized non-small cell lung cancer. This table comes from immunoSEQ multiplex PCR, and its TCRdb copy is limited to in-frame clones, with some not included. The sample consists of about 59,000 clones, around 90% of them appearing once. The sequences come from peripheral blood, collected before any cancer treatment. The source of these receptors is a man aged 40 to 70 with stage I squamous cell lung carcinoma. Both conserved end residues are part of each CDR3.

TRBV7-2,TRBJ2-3,CASSSSGASDTQYF
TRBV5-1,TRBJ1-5,CASSLVPGMDQPQHF
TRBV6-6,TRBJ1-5,CASSYADQPQHF
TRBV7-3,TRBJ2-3,CASSLAGAGTDTQYF
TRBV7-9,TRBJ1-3,CASSLASWWDSLGNTIYF
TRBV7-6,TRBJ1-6,CASSPITGWDSPLHF
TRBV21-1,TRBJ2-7,CASARTGRDEQYF
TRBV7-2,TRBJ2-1,CASRRGASSYNEQFF
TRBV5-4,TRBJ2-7,CASSPTDSAGTYEQYF
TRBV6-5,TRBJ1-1,CASSYSPGEGWTEAFF
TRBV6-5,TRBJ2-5,CASSEPATETQYF
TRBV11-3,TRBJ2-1,CASSPRGQTNEQFF
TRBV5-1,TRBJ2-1,CASSLTSGRIDEQFF
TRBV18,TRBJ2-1,CASSVGLGGDEQFF
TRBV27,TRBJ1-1,CASSLSSVVWDDSKGLNTEAFF
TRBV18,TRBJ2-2,CASSPPWGELFF
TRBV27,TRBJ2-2,CASSPGLAANTGELFF
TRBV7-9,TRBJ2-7,CASSPWTDYEQYF
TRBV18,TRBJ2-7,CASSPPDSSYEQYF
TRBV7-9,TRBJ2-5,CASSLEGRETQYF
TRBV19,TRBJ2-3,CASSIIAGYTDTQYF
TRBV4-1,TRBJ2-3,CASSQDQVAGVQNTQYF
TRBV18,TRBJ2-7,CASSPELASEQYF
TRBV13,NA,CASSPLGGYEQYF
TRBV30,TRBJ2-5,CAWSGRETQYF
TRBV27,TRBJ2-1,CASSRLAPYNEQFF
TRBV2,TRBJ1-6,CASSVGYNSPLHF
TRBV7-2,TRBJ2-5,CASSPTDRRGKETQYF
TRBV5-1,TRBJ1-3,CASSLRLGNTIYF
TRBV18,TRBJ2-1,CASSQAPGQQNEQFF
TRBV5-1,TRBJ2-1,CASSLAPGGYSYNEQFF
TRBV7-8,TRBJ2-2,CASSLALPLGGDGELFF
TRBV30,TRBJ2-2,CAWNAGANTGELFF
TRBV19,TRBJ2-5,CASSPEGGTQYF
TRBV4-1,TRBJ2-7,CASSQLAHLYEQYF
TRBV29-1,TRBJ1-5,CSVGDSDQPQHF
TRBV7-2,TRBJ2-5,CASSSWDIGETQYF
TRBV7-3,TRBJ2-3,CASSRGGTDTQYF
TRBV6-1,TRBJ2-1,CASIFGARAYEQFF
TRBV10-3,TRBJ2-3,CAISEGDLSDTQYF
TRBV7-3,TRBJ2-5,CASSVGTGGDLTVTQYF
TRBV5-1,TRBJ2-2,CASSLAGQGTGELFF
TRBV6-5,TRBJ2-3,CASSYSRRVGPDTQYF
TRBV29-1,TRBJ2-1,CSVGTSGYNEQFF
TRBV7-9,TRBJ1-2,CASSSGTVYGYTF
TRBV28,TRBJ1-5,CASSLSAGSQNQPQHF
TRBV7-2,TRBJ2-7,CASSPTGQYTREQYF
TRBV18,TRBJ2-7,CASSISGTTYEQYF
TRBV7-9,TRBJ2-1,CASSPPSGLGDEQFF
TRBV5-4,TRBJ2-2,CASSSAKTGDTGELFF
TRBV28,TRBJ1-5,CASSFQGSSNQPQHF
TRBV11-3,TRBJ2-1,CASSADSHYNEQFF
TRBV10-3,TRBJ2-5,CAISARRTSGREGTETQYF
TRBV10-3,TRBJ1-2,CAISVTGPDYGYTF
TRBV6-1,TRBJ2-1,CASSELGLEVGEQFF
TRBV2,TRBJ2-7,CASSDYPGLAYEQYF
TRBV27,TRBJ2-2,CASSSPSRDTGELFF